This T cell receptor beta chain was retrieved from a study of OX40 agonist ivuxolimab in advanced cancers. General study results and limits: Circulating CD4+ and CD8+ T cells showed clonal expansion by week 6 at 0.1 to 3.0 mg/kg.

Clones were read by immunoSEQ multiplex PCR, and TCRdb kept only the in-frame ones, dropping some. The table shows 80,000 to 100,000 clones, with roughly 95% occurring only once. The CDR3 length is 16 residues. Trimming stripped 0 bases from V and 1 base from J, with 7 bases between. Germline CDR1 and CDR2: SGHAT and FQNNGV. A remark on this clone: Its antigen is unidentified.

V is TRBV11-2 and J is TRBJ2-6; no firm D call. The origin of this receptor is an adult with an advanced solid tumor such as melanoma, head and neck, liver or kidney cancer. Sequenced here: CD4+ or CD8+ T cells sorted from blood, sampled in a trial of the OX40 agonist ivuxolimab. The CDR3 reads CASSLDRLSGANVLTF. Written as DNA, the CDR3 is TGTGCCAGCAGCTTAGATCGGCTTTCTGGGGCCAACGTCCTGACTTTC.